The entry below gives a single T cell receptor (beta chain) sequence along with its context. Its antigen remains unknown. This sample was taken from a study of T cells expressing NK-cell markers. Looking at the study overall: The study drew TCR beta repertoires from sorted CD3+CD56+NKG2C+, CD3+CD56+NKG2C- and CD3+CD56-NKG2C+ T cells. The eight sequenced donors comprised seven who were HCMV-seropositive and one who was seronegative. Study outcomes and limitations: Also leading the CD3+CD56-NKG2C+ fraction in a few donors were these clonotypes.

The CDR3 is 14 amino acids. Germline CDR1 reads MNHEY; CDR2 reads SMNVEV (reference sequence). Beta-chain TCR cDNA was generated via 5'RACE template switching with UMIs. TCRdb reprocessed the 5' RACE reads, keeping one entry per CDR3 protein, no DNA. Its clone listing holds 150,000 to 160,000 distinct CDR3 sequences. Material for sequencing was blood T cells: a sorted CD56 or NKG2C T cell subset, CD4+ or CD8+ T cells, or bulk PBMC T cells (not recorded which). The chain carries TRBV27 and TRBJ2-1; TCRdb proposes TRBD2, but this gene call is untestable without DNA. This sequence originates from a woman between 50 and 59 years old in good health. The CDR3 sequence: CASRGLAGMNEQFF.